These T cell receptor beta chains were read from a single sample in a study of a mutant IDH1 vaccine in newly diagnosed glioma. Clones were read by immunoSEQ multiplex PCR, and TCRdb kept only the in-frame ones, dropping some. Of under 90,000 clones detected, 79% appear once; the ten largest clones hold roughly 8.2%. Here the sequenced sample was PBMCs, taken from a glioma patient treated with radiotherapy, temozolomide or both. The receptors shown here come from a man in his fifties or sixties with glioma. Both conserved end residues are part of each CDR3. Fields, in order: D gene, clone size, V gene, J gene, CDR3 DNA, CDR3 protein. A D gene is named only where the DNA matches it firmly. Clone size appears in some rows only: once, few, many, or a class for an expanded clone.

>.|few|TRBV27|TRBJ2-7
TGTGCCAGCAGTTTAAGGGAATCCTACGAGCAGTACTTC
CASSLRESYEQYF
>.|.|TRBV5-4|TRBJ1-1
TGTGCCATTTCGGACGGAGCGAACACTGAAGCTTTCTTT
CAISDGANTEAFF
>.|.|TRBV12-5|TRBJ2-7
TGTGCTAGTGGTCTTGATAGAGGATACGAGCAGTACTTC
CASGLDRGYEQYF
>TRBD1|.|TRBV28|TRBJ2-1
TGTGCCAGCAGTTTATCTTGGGACAGGCAGTTCTTC
CASSLSWDRQFF
>.|few|TRBV30|TRBJ1-2
TGTGCCTGGAGTACTTCCCTGCGGGGGCATGGCTACACCTTC
CAWSTSLRGHGYTF
>TRBD1|.|TRBV5-1|TRBJ2-5
TGCGCCAGCAGCAAGGACAGGGGGAAGGGAGAGACCCAGTACTTC
CASSKDRGKGETQYF
>TRBD2|.|TRBV4-2|TRBJ2-1
TGTGCCAGCACTTCTAGCGGGGGCCTGAATGAGCAGTTCTTC
CASTSSGGLNEQFF
>.|.|TRBV7-9|TRBJ1-2
TGTGCCAGCAGTCAATCCGGCCTCGGGGGCTACACCTTC
CASSQSGLGGYTF
>.|.|TRBV9|TRBJ1-2
TGTGCCAGCAGCCCCCGGGGGTTGGGGGAGGATGGCTACACCTTC
CASSPRGLGEDGYTF
>.|.|TRBV30|TRBJ2-3
TGTGCCTGGAGTGTACGCTGGGGGACAGATACGCAGTATTTT
CAWSVRWGTDTQYF
>.|.|TRBV6-1|TRBJ1-1
TGTGCCAGCAGTTCCCGTGACAGCAGGACTGAAGCTTTCTTT
CASSSRDSRTEAFF
>.|.|TRBV28|TRBJ2-7
TGTGCCAGCAGTTTGACAGTAAGATCCTACGAGCAGTACTTC
CASSLTVRSYEQYF
>.|.|TRBV27|TRBJ2-5
TGTGCCAGCAGTCCCCGAGGGGGGGCAGACCAAGAGACCCAGTACTTC
CASSPRGGADQETQYF
>.|.|TRBV5-1|TRBJ2-7
TGCGCCAGCACAGGCCAGGGGACCTTCTCTGAGCAGTACTTC
CASTGQGTFSEQYF
>.|.|TRBV5-1|TRBJ2-5
TGCGCCAGCAGCTTGGCCAAGGTAGAGACCCAGTACTTC
CASSLAKVETQYF
>.|.|TRBV30|TRBJ1-1
TGTGCCTGCCCCGTTAACCAGGGAAAGACTGAAGCTTTCTTT
CACPVNQGKTEAFF
>TRBD1|.|TRBV5-1|TRBJ2-2
TGCGCCAGCAGCTGGGGGACAGCGAACACCGGGGAGCTGTTTTTT
CASSWGTANTGELFF
>.|many|TRBV5-4|TRBJ1-1
TGTGCCAGCAGCTTAGGGCGGAACACTGAAGCTTTCTTT
CASSLGRNTEAFF
>.|.|TRBV5-6|TRBJ2-7
TGTGCCAGCAGCTTCTCGATACAGGTCTCATTTTACGAGCAGTACTTC
CASSFSIQVSFYEQYF
>.|.|TRBV30|TRBJ1-5
TGTGCCTGGAGTAAGAGTAGGGGCGATCAGCCCCAGCATTTT
CAWSKSRGDQPQHF
>.|once|TRBV19|TRBJ2-2
TGTGCCAGTAGTATAGAGGTAGCGTACGGGGAGCTGTTTTTT
CASSIEVAYGELFF
>.|.|TRBV2|TRBJ1-6
TGTGCCAGCACCCCCCAAGCAGGGGTTAGGAATTCACCCCTCCACTTT
CASTPQAGVRNSPLHF
>.|.|TRBV28|TRBJ1-5
TGTGCCAGCAGTATGCTCGGTCAGCCCCAGCATTTT
CASSMLGQPQHF
>TRBD1|.|TRBV6-6|TRBJ2-1
TGTGCCAGCTCCCTGGACAGGGGGTACAATGAGCAGTTCTTC
CASSLDRGYNEQFF
>TRBD1|.|TRBV9|TRBJ1-2
TGTGCCAGCAGCGTGGGGGACAGGGTAGGGTATGGCTACACCTTC
CASSVGDRVGYGYTF
>.|.|TRBV28|TRBJ1-1
TGTGCCAGCAGTTTAATCAAGAACACTGAAGCTTTCTTT
CASSLIKNTEAFF